This is a list of T cell receptor beta chains from one sample in a study of response to subunit inactivated influenza vaccine. One entry per CDR3 protein results from TCRdb running MiXCR on the RT-PCR reads. Among about 190,000 distinct CDR3 sequences listed, approximately 15% were seen once. Source: CD8+ T cells sorted from PBMCs, taken more than 4 days after vaccination. These receptors all come from a man aged 45-65 years who received an inactivated influenza vaccine. CDR3s leave out the opening cysteine and the closing phenylalanine or tryptophan. The order of the fields is CDR3 protein, V gene.

ASSLGTGQKLF TRBV5-6
SARDLKGSYNSPLH TRBV20-1
ASSGTSGGDPTDTQY TRBV5-1
ASSATSGPSTDTQY TRBV7-9
ASRPGPTGTFMNTEAF TRBV6-1
ASSLPGQDSGDTEAF TRBV28
ASSYASLAGVTGELF TRBV6-2/TRBV6-3
ASSSPGLAAQETQY TRBV11-1
ASSQEGLAGGESIQY TRBV14
ASSFSERADTQY TRBV28
ASSFGTGGYTIY TRBV12-3/TRBV12-4
ASSSGPNTGELF TRBV6-2/TRBV6-3
ASEPTLRDTFTDTQY TRBV28
ASSFAGLAGETQY TRBV27
ASSYVGEAGELF TRBV6-5
ASRGLTDTQY TRBV5-1
ASMKTVGITEAF TRBV6-2/TRBV6-3
ASSSRVGTSYEQY TRBV6-5
ASSYLGQAIYEQY TRBV6-2/TRBV6-3
ARSQDSRGRNTGELF TRBV4-3
ASSQPLAGFTDTQY TRBV7-2
ASGNDRVSLEQY TRBV6-2/TRBV6-3